This TCR beta chain was identified during a study of T cells expressing NK-cell markers. Germline V gene sequence: CDR1 SNHLY, CDR2 FYNNEI. There are 14 residues in the CDR3. TCRdb processed the 5' RACE reads again and assigns one entry to each CDR3 protein, with no DNA. This listing includes about 450,000 distinct CDR3 sequences. Input material: blood T cells: a sorted CD56 or NKG2C T cell subset, CD4+ or CD8+ T cells, or bulk PBMC T cells (not recorded which). V is TRBV2 and J is TRBJ2-3. The clonotype comes from a woman aged 18 to 75 in good health. The CDR3 reads CASFESSRSDTQYF.